The entry below gives a single T cell receptor (beta chain) sequence along with its context. This record belongs to a study of metastatic and nonmetastatic thyroid tumors. No treatment of any kind had been given to any patient before thyroid surgery. TCRdb re-analyzed the PCR reads through MiXCR. The repertoire holds about 17,000 clones, roughly 36% seen once, with 17% in the top ten. The CDR3 consists of 13 residues. In germline, CDR1 is MDHEN, CDR2 SYDVKM. Germline trimming cut 5 bases from V and 2 bases from J; bases unmatched to any gene: 2. The sequencing sample was made of tumor tissue. J is TRBJ2-7 and V is TRBV28, with 8 bases identical to TRBD2. This sequence originates from a female donor with papillary thyroid cancer or a benign thyroid nodule (not recorded which). Some clones in this sample may be carry-over from other donors' samples. CDR3 residues: CASSLAGTYEQYF. The CDR3 DNA reads as TGTGCCAGCAGTCTAGCGGGCACCTACGAGCAGTACTTC.